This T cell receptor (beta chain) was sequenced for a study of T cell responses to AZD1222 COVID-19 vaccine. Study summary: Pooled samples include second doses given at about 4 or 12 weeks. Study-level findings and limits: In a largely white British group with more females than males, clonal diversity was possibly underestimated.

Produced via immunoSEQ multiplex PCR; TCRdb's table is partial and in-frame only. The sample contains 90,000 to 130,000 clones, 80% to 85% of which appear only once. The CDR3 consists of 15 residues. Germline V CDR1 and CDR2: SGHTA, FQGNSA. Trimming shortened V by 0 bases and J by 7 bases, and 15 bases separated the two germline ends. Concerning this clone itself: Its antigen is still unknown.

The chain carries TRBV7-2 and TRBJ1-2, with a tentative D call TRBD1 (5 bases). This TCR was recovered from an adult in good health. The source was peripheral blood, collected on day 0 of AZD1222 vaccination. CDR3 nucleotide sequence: TGTGCCAGCAGCTTAGCATCCGGACAAGTCACTGGCTACACCTTC. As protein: CASSLASGQVTGYTF.